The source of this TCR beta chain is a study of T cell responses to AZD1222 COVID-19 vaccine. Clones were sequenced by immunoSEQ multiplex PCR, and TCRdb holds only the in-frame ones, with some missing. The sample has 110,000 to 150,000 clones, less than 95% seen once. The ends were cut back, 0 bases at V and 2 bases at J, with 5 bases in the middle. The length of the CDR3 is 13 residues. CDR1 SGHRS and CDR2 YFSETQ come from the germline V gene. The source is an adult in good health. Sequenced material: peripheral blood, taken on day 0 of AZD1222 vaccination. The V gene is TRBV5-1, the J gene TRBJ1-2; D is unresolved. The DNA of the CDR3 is TGCGCCAGCAGCTTGGCCCAGAACTATGGCTACACCTTC. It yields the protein CASSLAQNYGYTF.